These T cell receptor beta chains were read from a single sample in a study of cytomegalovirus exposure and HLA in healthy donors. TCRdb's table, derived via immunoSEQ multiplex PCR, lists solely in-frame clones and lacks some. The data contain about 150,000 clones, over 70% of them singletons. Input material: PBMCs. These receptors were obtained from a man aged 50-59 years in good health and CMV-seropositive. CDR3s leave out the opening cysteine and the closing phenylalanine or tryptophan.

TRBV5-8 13 ASSPRLAGPEEQY
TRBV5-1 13 ASRPLGTMNTEAF
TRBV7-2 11 ASRFSGTTEAF
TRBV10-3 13 AIGGQLAGYNEQF
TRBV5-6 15 ASSFIAGGPNTGELF
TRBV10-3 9 AISAGGEQF
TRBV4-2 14 ASSLHTGTSVEKLF
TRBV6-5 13 ASRPTGTGGREQF
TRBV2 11 ASSTGGRGEQF
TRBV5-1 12 ASSEGLLRETQY